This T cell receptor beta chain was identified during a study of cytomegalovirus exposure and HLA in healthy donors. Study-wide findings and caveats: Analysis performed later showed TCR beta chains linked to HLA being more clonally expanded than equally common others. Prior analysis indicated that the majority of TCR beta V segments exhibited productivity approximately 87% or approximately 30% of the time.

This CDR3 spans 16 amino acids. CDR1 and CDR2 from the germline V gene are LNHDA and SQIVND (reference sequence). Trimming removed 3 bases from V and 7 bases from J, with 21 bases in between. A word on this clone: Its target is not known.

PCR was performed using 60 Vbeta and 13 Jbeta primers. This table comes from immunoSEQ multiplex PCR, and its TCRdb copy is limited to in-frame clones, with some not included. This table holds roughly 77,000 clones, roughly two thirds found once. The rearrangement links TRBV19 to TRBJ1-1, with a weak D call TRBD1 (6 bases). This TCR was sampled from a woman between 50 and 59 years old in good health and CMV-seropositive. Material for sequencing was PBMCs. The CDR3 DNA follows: TGTGCCAGTAGTATGCCACACAGGACAGTAAACCATGAAGCTTTCTTT. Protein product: CASSMPHRTVNHEAFF.